The present T cell receptor (beta chain) was sequenced within a study of blood T cell repertoires in COVID-19. Across the study: T cells, B-cell-depleted T cells, or PBMCs provided the cDNA or gDNA that served as material.

Participants were aged roughly 18 to 90 years, lived in 25 or so US areas, and enrolled virtually. Here immunoSEQ multiplex PCR was the method, and the copy in TCRdb shows in-frame clones only, minus some. Of about 250,000 clones in the sample, about four fifths were seen once. Trimming at V came to 0 bases and at J to 4 bases, leaving 10 bases not matched to a gene. In germline, CDR1 is LGHNA, CDR2 YNFKEQ. The CDR3 is 17 amino acids. This receptor was taken from a man aged 40-50 years who had been exposed to COVID-19. The rearrangement joins TRBV4-2 to TRBJ2-3, with 7 bases lining up with TRBD2. The sequenced sample was PBMCs or T cells enriched from blood (not recorded which). The CDR3 loop is CASSQDGSAGVADTQYF. As DNA, the CDR3 is TGTGCCAGCAGCCAAGATGGGTCGGCGGGAGTTGCAGATACGCAGTATTTT.